These 9 T cell receptor beta chains came from one sample sequenced in a study of cytomegalovirus exposure and HLA in healthy donors. Primers for the PCR totalled 60 Vbeta and 13 Jbeta. The data were produced by immunoSEQ multiplex PCR, yet TCRdb's version contains in-frame clones alone and is incomplete. Altogether some 120,000 clones are present, 82% being singletons, with the ten largest covering 22%. Sequences were obtained from PBMCs. These TCRs come from a man aged 25-45 years in good health and CMV-seropositive.

This clone was found once. The chain recombines TRBV7-2 with TRBJ2-1; 7 bases agree with TRBD2. V dropped 4 bases and J dropped 6; count of bases not matched to a gene: 12. Germline CDR1 SGHTA, CDR2 FQGNSA. The CDR3 has 16 residues. The CDR3 region is CASSSLGGTFPNEQFF. CDR3 DNA sequence: TGTGCCAGCAGCTCTCTCGGGGGGACCTTTCCCAATGAGCAGTTCTTC.

V gene TRBV29-1 combines with J gene TRBJ2-2, with D unclear. The CDR3 is made up of 12 amino acids. Germline CDR1 reads SQVTM; CDR2 reads ANQGSEA. The V and J ends lost 4 bases and 4 bases respectively, with 7 bases between them. The CDR3 region is CSVVSSTGELFF. CDR3 DNA sequence: TGCAGCGTTGTAAGCTCCACCGGGGAGCTGTTTTTT.

In its sample, this clone was seen once. The CDR3, as DNA: TGTGCCAGCAGTGAGATTAGGACAGCTGGGGCCAACGTCCTGACTTTC. Residues: CASSEIRTAGANVLTF. The chain couples TRBV2 to TRBJ2-6, with a tentative D call TRBD1 (6 bases). V lost 3 bases, J lost 2 bases, and 11 bases lay in between. Looked up from germline, CDR1 is SNHLY and CDR2 is FYNNEI. The CDR3 consists of 16 residues. The whole variable domain, filled in from reference TRBV2 and TRBJ2-6, reads EPEVTQTPSHQVTQMGQEVILRCVPISNHLYFYWYRQILGQKVEFLVSFYNNEISEKSEIFDDQFSVERPDGSNFTLKIRSTKLEDSAMYFCASSEIRTAGANVLTFGAGSRLTVL.

The rearrangement links TRBV5-4 to TRBJ1-2; 7 bases agree with TRBD1. From germline, CDR1 is SGHNT and CDR2 YYREEE (reference sequence). This CDR3 has 13 amino acids. J lost 4 bases, V lost 4 bases, and 4 bases had no gene match. The CDR3 coding sequence is TGTGCCAGCAGCAACAGGGGCCTCTATGGCTACACCTTC. It yields the protein CASSNRGLYGYTF.

V usage is TRBV28 and J usage is TRBJ2-7; TRBD1 matches at 7 bases. In germline, CDR1 is MDHEN, CDR2 SYDVKM. The trim removed 6 bases at V and 3 bases at J, leaving 5 bases unmatched. The CDR3 is 13 residues long. The CDR3, as DNA: TGTGCCAGCAGGGCTGGGACAGTCTACGAGCAGTACTTC. This translates into CASRAGTVYEQYF.

V and J are TRBV6-4 and TRBJ1-1; no clear D. Trimming cost V 4 bases and J 6 bases, with 15 bases left between them. The CDR3 runs 14 residues. Per germline, CDR1 MRHNA and CDR2 SNTAGT. Here the CDR3 reads CASSGARLDSEAFF. The CDR3 coding sequence is TGTGCCAGCAGTGGTGCCCGATTAGACTCTGAAGCTTTCTTT.

J is TRBJ2-3 and V is TRBV4-2, with 9 nucleotides matching TRBD2. V was pared by 4 bases and J by 4 bases, with 6 bases of the junction left unmatched. CDR1 is LGHNA and CDR2 is YNFKEQ in the germline V gene. The CDR3 consists of 15 residues. The CDR3 DNA is TGTGCCAGCAGCCCGTCGGGACTAGCAGCAGATACGCAGTATTTT. It encodes CASSPSGLAADTQYF.

The rearrangement joins TRBV7-3 to TRBJ1-2, with D possibly being TRBD1 (6 bases). V lost 5 bases and J lost 8, with 15 bases in between. CDR1 is SGHTA and CDR2 is FQGTGA in the germline V gene. This CDR3 contains 13 residues. The CDR3: CASSSRGGLGYTF. DNA of the CDR3: TGTGCCAGCAGCAGTAGGGGGGGCCTAGGCTACACCTTC. Combining the CDR3 with reference TRBV7-3 and TRBJ1-2 gives the whole variable domain GAGVSQTPSNKVTEKGKYVELRCDPISGHTALYWYRQSLGQGPEFLIYFQGTGAADDSGLPNDRFFAVRPEGSVSTLKIQRTERGDSAVYLCASSSRGGLGYTFGSGTRLTVV.

V is TRBV11-2 and J is TRBJ2-7; 8 bases agree with TRBD1. The CDR3 spans 15 residues. Germline CDR1 and CDR2: SGHAT and FQNNGV. J was trimmed by 2 bases and V by 5 bases; bases with no gene match: 8. CDR3 sequence: CASSRRRDRPYEQYF. The CDR3 nucleotides read TGTGCCAGCAGCCGACGCCGGGACAGGCCCTACGAGCAGTACTTC.